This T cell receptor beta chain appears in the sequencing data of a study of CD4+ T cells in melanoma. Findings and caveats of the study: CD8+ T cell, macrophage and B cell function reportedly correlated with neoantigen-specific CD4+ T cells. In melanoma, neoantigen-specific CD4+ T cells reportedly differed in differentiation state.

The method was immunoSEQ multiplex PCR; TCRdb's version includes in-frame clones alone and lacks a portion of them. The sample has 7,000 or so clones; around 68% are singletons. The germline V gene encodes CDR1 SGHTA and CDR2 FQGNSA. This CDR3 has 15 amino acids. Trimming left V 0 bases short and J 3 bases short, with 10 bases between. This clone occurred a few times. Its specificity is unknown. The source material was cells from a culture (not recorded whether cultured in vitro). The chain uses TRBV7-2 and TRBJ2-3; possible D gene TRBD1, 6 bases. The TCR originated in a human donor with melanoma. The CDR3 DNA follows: TGTGCCAGCAGCTTAGCCCAGGGGTGGACAGATACGCAGTATTTT. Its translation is CASSLAQGWTDTQYF.